This T cell receptor (beta chain) stems from a study of blood T cell repertoires in COVID-19. Per the study methods: Using reference gene primer amplification, nucleated cell counts were estimated. The protocol was immunoSEQ multiplex PCR, while the TCRdb copy is restricted to in-frame clones and leaves out a portion. V, J and clone size reflect that table, while D and trimming were determined from the DNA. The sample shows about 140,000 clones, approximately 84% of them seen only once. The CDR3 loop spans 17 amino acids. Looked up from germline, CDR1 is LGHNT and CDR2 is FRNRAP. Trimming cost V 3 bases and J 6 bases, with 22 bases left between them.

The chain links TRBV12-5 to TRBJ2-3; D might be TRBD2 (5 bases). The receptor was isolated from a woman between 45 and 65 years old with acute COVID-19. Sequenced material: PBMCs or T cells enriched from blood (not recorded which). CDR3 DNA: TGTGCTAGTGGTTTCACCTCGACGGCTAGCACGGGGGATACGCAGTATTTT. Residues: CASGFTSTASTGDTQYF.